These T cell receptor beta chains were read from a single sample in a study of glioma-infiltrating T cells after dendritic cell vaccination. TCRdb's table, derived via immunoSEQ multiplex PCR, lists solely in-frame clones and lacks some. The table lists approximately 92,000 clones, approximately 80% of them singletons. This specimen was blood, taken after dendritic cell vaccination. These receptors were collected from a human donor with glioblastoma. The CDR3 runs from the conserved cysteine through the conserved F or W. The order of the fields is V gene, D gene, J gene, CDR3 protein. D genes are given only for firm matches.

V: TRBV7-2; D: NA; J: TRBJ1-2; CDR3: CASSLQGTNYGYTF
V: TRBV6-1; D: NA; J: TRBJ1-1; CDR3: CASSEVQGRSTEAFF
V: TRBV10-3; D: TRBD2; J: TRBJ2-1; CDR3: CAISEVAGGRNEQFF
V: TRBV11-1; D: TRBD2; J: TRBJ2-2; CDR3: CASSPGGAGELFF
V: TRBV6-5; D: TRBD2; J: TRBJ2-1; CDR3: CASRRAGAVNEQFF
V: TRBV11-2; D: NA; J: TRBJ2-7; CDR3: CASSLAGYPYEQYF
V: TRBV2; D: NA; J: TRBJ1-4; CDR3: CASSEGAGGKLFF
V: TRBV7-9; D: NA; J: TRBJ2-6; CDR3: CASITQGPGGSGANVLTF
V: TRBV5-1; D: TRBD1; J: TRBJ1-2; CDR3: CASSLGTGDDGYTF
V: TRBV28; D: NA; J: TRBJ2-1; CDR3: CASKKTGRLDEQFF
V: TRBV4-1; D: NA; J: TRBJ2-2; CDR3: CASSQVRGSGELFF
V: TRBV28; D: NA; J: TRBJ2-1; CDR3: CASSSRQNWQFF
V: TRBV5-1; D: NA; J: TRBJ2-5; CDR3: CASSLVGGTETQYF
V: TRBV27; D: NA; J: TRBJ2-5; CDR3: CASSSPGLGLIETQYF
V: TRBV6-5; D: NA; J: TRBJ1-2; CDR3: CASLIKGHGYTF
V: TRBV6-1; D: NA; J: TRBJ2-7; CDR3: CASVWTAKLYEQYF
V: TRBV25-1; D: NA; J: TRBJ2-7; CDR3: CASSVTGLGFYEQYF
V: TRBV5-1; D: NA; J: TRBJ1-1; CDR3: CASNPLGALNTEAFF
V: TRBV29-1; D: NA; J: TRBJ2-7; CDR3: CSVETGPYEQYF
V: TRBV11-3; D: TRBD2; J: TRBJ2-1; CDR3: CASSPPSGSGEQFF
V: TRBV14; D: TRBD2; J: NA; CDR3: CASSHWTSGSEQYF
V: TRBV6-6; D: NA; J: TRBJ1-2; CDR3: CASSYSSGPVYGYTF
V: TRBV18; D: NA; J: TRBJ2-7; CDR3: CASSPFSGEGIYEQYF
V: TRBV6-4; D: NA; J: TRBJ2-1; CDR3: CASSDSSGPEQFF
V: TRBV18; D: NA; J: TRBJ1-1; CDR3: CASSPAANAEAFF
V: TRBV18; D: NA; J: TRBJ2-1; CDR3: CASSPGANEQFF
V: TRBV30; D: NA; J: TRBJ1-5; CDR3: CAWSGPGQARDVSNQPQHF
V: TRBV29-1; D: NA; J: TRBJ1-2; CDR3: CSVGDDRQYGYTF
V: TRBV7-2; D: NA; J: TRBJ2-3; CDR3: CASSLGGPPADTQYF
V: TRBV6-5; D: TRBD1; J: TRBJ2-7; CDR3: CASRPGQRLYEQYF
V: TRBV7-9; D: NA; J: TRBJ2-7; CDR3: CASSLDDHLPGQYF
V: TRBV18; D: TRBD1; J: TRBJ1-2; CDR3: CASSPGWDSSYGYTF
V: TRBV5-1; D: TRBD1; J: TRBJ1-1; CDR3: CASSFTGDTEAFF
V: TRBV28; D: NA; J: TRBJ1-1; CDR3: CASTEHLGLEAFF
V: TRBV11-2; D: TRBD2; J: TRBJ2-3; CDR3: CASSLDSPLTSGTTDTQYF
V: TRBV30; D: TRBD2; J: TRBJ2-5; CDR3: CARRGEGETQYF
V: TRBV15; D: NA; J: TRBJ1-5; CDR3: CATSRDPVGNQPQHF
V: TRBV28; D: NA; J: TRBJ1-5; CDR3: CASSLWGDQPQHF
V: TRBV9; D: NA; J: TRBJ2-2; CDR3: CASSGTRDSANTGELFF
V: TRBV28; D: TRBD1; J: TRBJ2-7; CDR3: CASSPSGQGYEQYF
V: TRBV30; D: NA; J: TRBJ1-3; CDR3: CAWRAQVYSGNTIYF
V: TRBV4-1; D: TRBD2; J: TRBJ2-2; CDR3: CASSPSGTRIAGELFF
V: TRBV7-8; D: TRBD1; J: TRBJ1-4; CDR3: CASSPGGVRGPEKLFF
V: TRBV4-1; D: NA; J: TRBJ2-3; CDR3: CASSPIPRDTQYF
V: TRBV25-1; D: NA; J: TRBJ1-1; CDR3: CASSELGPAGNTEAFF
V: TRBV5-4; D: NA; J: TRBJ2-7; CDR3: CASSVSQGYEQYF
V: TRBV5-1; D: NA; J: TRBJ1-5; CDR3: CASSLDHFSNQPQHF
V: TRBV2; D: TRBD1; J: TRBJ1-5; CDR3: CASNGQGARNNQPQHF
V: TRBV4-1; D: TRBD2; J: TRBJ2-7; CDR3: CASSQNEAGGPWEQYF
V: TRBV15; D: TRBD2; J: TRBJ2-7; CDR3: CATSRGEGRAYEQYF
V: TRBV5-1; D: NA; J: NA; CDR3: CASSLELPLEQYF
V: TRBV10-1; D: NA; J: TRBJ1-1; CDR3: CASRSEGGTEAFF